This is a list of T cell receptor beta chains from one sample in a study of cytomegalovirus exposure and HLA in healthy donors. The method was immunoSEQ multiplex PCR; TCRdb's version includes in-frame clones alone and lacks a portion of them. The sample lists around 100,000 clones, over 80% occurring once. The sequencing sample was made of PBMCs. These receptors were collected from a female donor in good health and CMV-seropositive. The CDR3 runs from the conserved cysteine through the conserved F or W. D genes are given only for firm matches. Expanded clones are given a class, and other clones once, few, many or no size at all.

d_gene	v_gene	abundance	j_gene	CDR3nt	CDR3aa
.	TRBV19	.	TRBJ2-6	TGTGCCAGTACCGAACGGGGATTCTCTGGGGCCAACGTCCTGACTTTC	CASTERGFSGANVLTF
TRBD2	TRBV13	once	TRBJ2-1	TGTGCCAGCAGCTTAGGGCTAGCGGGGGGGCTCTCCTACAATGAGCAGTTCTTC	CASSLGLAGGLSYNEQFF
TRBD1	TRBV5-6	.	TRBJ1-3	TGTGCCAGCCCACTACTTCGACAGGGGAGGATGAGCTCTGGAAACACCATATATTTT	CASPLLRQGRMSSGNTIYF
TRBD1	TRBV7-9	few	TRBJ1-2	TGTGCCAGCAGCTTGGGACAGGGCCGCGCCTTC	CASSLGQGRAF
TRBD2	TRBV28	once	TRBJ2-3	TGTGCCAGCACCACACGATCCAGCGGGAGTACTACGCAGTATTTT	CASTTRSSGSTTQYF
TRBD1	TRBV13	few	TRBJ1-2	TGTGCCAGCAGCCCGTACCTGACAGGGGAGGAAGGCTACACCTTC	CASSPYLTGEEGYTF
.	TRBV6-5	.	TRBJ2-1	TGTGCCAGCAGTTACTCGGGCGATGAGCAGTTCTTC	CASSYSGDEQFF
TRBD2	TRBV29-1	.	TRBJ2-1	TGCAGCGTGGGTGTAGCGGGAGGTTACAATGAGCAGTTCTTC	CSVGVAGGYNEQFF
.	TRBV5-6	.	TRBJ1-2	TGTGCCAGCAGCTTGGTAGTCGCTAACTATGGCTACACCTTC	CASSLVVANYGYTF
TRBD1	TRBV28	.	TRBJ2-5	TGTGCCAGCTATAGCCCCGGACAGGACCGGCAAGAGACCCAGTACTTC	CASYSPGQDRQETQYF
TRBD1	TRBV19	.	TRBJ1-1	TGTGCCAGTAGTCTCCCAGGGACAGTGAACACTGAAGCTTTCTTT	CASSLPGTVNTEAFF
TRBD2	TRBV18	.	TRBJ2-7	TGTGCCAGCTCACCTGGGGGGGCGGGAGGACCCTCCTACGAGCAGTACTTC	CASSPGGAGGPSYEQYF
TRBD2	TRBV7-2	.	TRBJ2-1	TGTGCCAGCAGCTCGGGGACTAGAGTTGAGCATGAGCAGTTCTTC	CASSSGTRVEHEQFF
TRBD1	TRBV30	.	TRBJ2-7	TGTGCCTGGACCCACCCGGGACAGGGCTACGAGCAGTACTTC	CAWTHPGQGYEQYF
TRBD2	TRBV9	.	TRBJ2-3	TGTGCCAGCAGCCGACGACTAGCGGGAGAGACAGATACGCAGTATTTT	CASSRRLAGETDTQYF
.	TRBV5-4	.	TRBJ2-7	TGTGCCAGCAGCTTTGGGAGCCGATTCTCCTACGAGCAGTACTTC	CASSFGSRFSYEQYF
.	TRBV7-6	.	TRBJ2-7	TGTGCCAGCAGCTTAGGGCCAGGGGGAGGAAACTACGAGCAGTACTTC	CASSLGPGGGNYEQYF
.	TRBV7-7	.	TRBJ2-5	TGTGCTAGCAGCTTAGTTGAGGGGGTCGAAGAGACCCAGTACTTC	CASSLVEGVEETQYF
.	TRBV11-1	.	TRBJ2-1	TGTGCCAGCAGCCTACCCAGCGTTTCCTACAATGAGCAGTTCTTC	CASSLPSVSYNEQFF
TRBD1	TRBV5-6	.	TRBJ2-7	TGTGCCAGCAGCTTGCTCGGGACAGGATCCTACGAGCAGTACTTC	CASSLLGTGSYEQYF
.	TRBV7-9	.	TRBJ2-5	TGTGCCAGCAGCCCGATGAGGTTACTCAAAGAGACCCAGTACTTC	CASSPMRLLKETQYF
TRBD1	TRBV10-3	few	TRBJ1-2	TGTGCCATCCTGGGACAGGGGGCGTTCTATGGCTACACCTTC	CAILGQGAFYGYTF
.	TRBV6-5	.	TRBJ1-2	TGTGCCAGCAGCCCGACCGGGAGAGGCTACACCTTC	CASSPTGRGYTF
TRBD1	TRBV7-2	.	TRBJ1-2	TGTGCCAGCAGCCCCCAAGGACAGGGGGCGGGTGGCTACACCTTC	CASSPQGQGAGGYTF
.	TRBV27	few	TRBJ2-1	TGTGCCAGCAGACCCGTGAGCTCCTACAATGAGCAGTTCTTC	CASRPVSSYNEQFF
.	TRBV10-2	once	TRBJ1-6	TGCGCCAGCACATGGACAGAGAATTCACCCCTCCACTTT	CASTWTENSPLHF
.	TRBV6-6	.	TRBJ2-1	TGTGCCAGCACCCTAGACTCCCACTACAATGAGCAGTTCTTC	CASTLDSHYNEQFF
TRBD1	TRBV19	.	TRBJ1-1	TGTGCCAGTAGTTGGGACAGGGGATCAACTGAAGCTTTCTTT	CASSWDRGSTEAFF
TRBD2	TRBV19	once	TRBJ2-1	TGTGCCAGTACCCTTCGGACTAGCGGGACCTACAATGAGCAGTTCTTC	CASTLRTSGTYNEQFF
TRBD1	TRBV2	.	TRBJ2-5	TGTGCCAGCAGTGACGGACAGGGGCACCCCAACTACCAAGAGACCCAGTACTTC	CASSDGQGHPNYQETQYF
.	TRBV7-9	.	TRBJ2-7	TGTGCCAGCAGCTCACAGCGGAGACGCGAGCAGTACTTC	CASSSQRRREQYF
TRBD2	TRBV19	.	TRBJ2-7	TGTGCCAGTAGTGCAGCCGGGGGGTATTCCCACGAGCAGTACTTC	CASSAAGGYSHEQYF
.	TRBV30	.	TRBJ2-7	TGTGCCTGGAGTGCGCGGGGTTCCTACGAGCAGTACTTC	CAWSARGSYEQYF
.	TRBV7-9	.	TRBJ1-2	TGTGCCAGCAGCTTCGACTATGGCTACACCTTC	CASSFDYGYTF
TRBD1	TRBV27	.	TRBJ1-5	TGTGCCAGCAGCAGGGACAGGGGATACGGACAGCCCCAGCATTTT	CASSRDRGYGQPQHF
TRBD1	TRBV7-9	.	TRBJ1-5	TGTGCCAGCAGCTCTAGACAGGGGCTTAGCAATCAGCCCCAGCATTTT	CASSSRQGLSNQPQHF
.	TRBV10-1	once	TRBJ2-1	TGCGCCAGCAGTGCACAGGGTAATGAGCAGTTCTTC	CASSAQGNEQFF
TRBD2	TRBV18	.	TRBJ2-7	TGTGCCAGCTCACCGACCATACTAGCGGACTACGAGCAGTACTTC	CASSPTILADYEQYF
TRBD2	TRBV15	.	TRBJ2-7	TGTGCCACCAGCAGAGATGAGCGGGAGGGCTCCAACGAGCAGTACTTC	CATSRDEREGSNEQYF
.	TRBV7-2	.	TRBJ2-7	TGTGCCAGCAGCTTAACAGGTGACTGGCAGTACTTC	CASSLTGDWQYF